This TCR beta chain was found in a study of cytomegalovirus exposure and HLA in healthy donors. Study outcomes and limitations: The authors reported that TCR beta sequences could predict HLA-A and HLA-B alleles. These predictions were accurate for most subjects in the first cohort.

Primers included in the PCR were 60 Vbeta and 13 Jbeta primers. Profiling relied on immunoSEQ multiplex PCR, and the TCRdb table lists in-frame clones only, not all of them. The sample lists 140,000 to 150,000 clones, about three quarters occurring once. A few counts support this clone. The antigen is unknown. The CDR3 loop spans 17 amino acids. Germline-derived CDR1 and CDR2 are SGHDN and FVKESK. The ends were cut back, 4 bases at V and 0 bases at J, with 15 bases in the middle. Sequencing was performed on PBMCs. This sequence originates from a man in his forties or fifties in good health and CMV-seropositive. The rearrangement links TRBV14 to TRBJ2-2; possible D gene TRBD2, 6 bases. The CDR3 sequence: CASSPLTGDANTGELFF. The CDR3 region has the DNA TGTGCCAGCAGCCCCCTGACGGGAGATGCGAACACCGGGGAGCTGTTTTTT.